This T cell receptor (beta chain) stems from a study of OX40 agonist ivuxolimab in advanced cancers. Overall study: Patient treatment consisted of intravenous ivuxolimab administration every 2 weeks at 0.01 to 10 mg/kg. Anti-PD-1, anti-PD-L1 or anti-CTLA-4 therapy given earlier was allowed, and 40% had some. Patients in dose escalation had liver, melanoma, kidney or head and neck cancers.

Assay used: immunoSEQ multiplex PCR; TCRdb lists only in-frame clones, some missing. The sample yields 20,000 to 25,000 clones, about 87% seen once. J was trimmed by 5 bases and V by 4 bases; bases with no gene match: 5. Looked up from germline, CDR1 is GTSNPN and CDR2 is SVGIG (reference sequence). CDR3 size: 13 residues. The TCR comes from an adult with an advanced solid tumor such as melanoma, head and neck, liver or kidney cancer. The V and J genes are TRBV30 and TRBJ1-1, with 9 bases lining up with TRBD1. The starting material was CD4+ or CD8+ T cells sorted from blood, obtained in a trial of the OX40 agonist ivuxolimab. The CDR3 bases are TGTGCCTGGACCGGACAGGGGCCTACTGAAGCTTTCTTT. This translates into CAWTGQGPTEAFF.